The 22 T cell receptor beta chains below were found in one sample sequenced in a study of blood T cells in healthy people across ages. Then a second PCR, running about 7 to 11 cycles, was carried out with a sample-barcoded 5' primer and a J-beta primer mix. TCRdb re-derived calls from the 5' RACE reads in MiXCR, one entry per CDR3 protein. The sample lists 950,000 to 1,200,000 distinct CDR3 sequences; approximately 38% were seen once. Sequenced sample: blood. The receptors originated from a man aged 18 to 29 in good health.

This clonotype was observed many times. The chain combines TRBV6-2 or TRBV6-3 with TRBJ2-3; 8 nucleotides align to TRBD1. The CDR3 extends over 13 amino acids. Germline-derived CDR1 and CDR2 are MNHEY and SVGEGT. V gave up 6 bases and J gave up 3 bases; unmatched junction bases: 2. The CDR3 nucleotides are TGTGCCAGCAGGGGGACAGGAACAGATACGCAGTATTTT. Translating it yields CASRGTGTDTQYF.

This clonotype has just a few counts. The chain carries TRBV6-1 and TRBJ1-5, with D possibly TRBD1 on 5 matching bases. CDR3 size: 19 residues. Trimming stripped 6 bases from V and 0 bases from J, with 24 bases between. In germline, CDR1 is MNHNS, CDR2 SASEGT. As DNA, the CDR3 is TGTGCCAGCAGCCCCCTCGCGGGACGGAGGATAGGTAGCAATCAGCCCCAGCATTTT. It yields the protein CASSPLAGRRIGSNQPQHF.

This clonotype was counted many times. This chain uses TRBV6-6 with TRBJ2-5; D remains unclear. V gave up 2 bases and J gave up 1 base, with 8 bases separating them. CDR1 MNHNY and CDR2 SVGAGI come from the germline V gene (reference sequence). CDR3 length equals 14 residues. The DNA for the CDR3 is TGTGCCAGCAGTTACATTTCCAGCCAAGAGACCCAGTACTTC. Translating gives CASSYISSQETQYF.

This clonotype was seen many times. This chain connects TRBV9 to TRBJ2-7; D not certain. The V end was cut by 0 bases, the J end by 6 bases, with 10 bases between. The CDR3 covers 13 residues. Per germline, CDR1 SGDLS and CDR2 YYNGEE. CDR3 protein: CASSVDPGSEQYF. CDR3 nucleotide sequence: TGTGCCAGCAGCGTAGATCCGGGCTCCGAGCAGTACTTC.

This chain uses TRBV5-4 with TRBJ2-4, with 8 bases matching TRBD1. CDR3 length: 14 amino acids. Trimming removed 9 bases from V and 3 bases from J; junction bases left unmatched: 8. The germline gives CDR1 SGHNT, CDR2 YYREEE (reference sequence). CDR3 DNA: TGTGCCATGACGACAGGGGCGGACAAAAACATTCAGTACTTC. Translated, it gives CAMTTGADKNIQYF.

This clonotype was found a few times. This sequence joins TRBV7-2 and TRBJ1-1; the match to TRBD1 covers 9 bases. The CDR3 extends over 14 amino acids. Looked up from germline, CDR1 is SGHTA and CDR2 is FQGNSA. J was trimmed by 6 bases and V by 5 bases; bases with no gene match: 7. CDR3 nucleotides: TGTGCCAGCAGCGAGACAGGGGGTGAGGCTGAAGCTTTCTTT. Protein sequence: CASSETGGEAEAFF.

This chain links TRBV20-1 with TRBJ2-5, with D perhaps assigned TRBD1 or TRBD2 (5 bases each). The CDR3 has 10 residues. Germline CDR1 DFQATT, CDR2 SNEGSKA (reference sequence). With 3 bases removed from V and 11 bases from J, the gap between germline ends came to 10 bases. The CDR3 DNA sequence: TGCAGTGCTAGGGGGGTTGAGCAGTACTTC. This gives the protein CSARGVEQYF.

The chain has TRBV18 and TRBJ2-5; 7 bases are shared with TRBD1. V was pared by 3 bases and J by 1 base, with 8 bases of the junction left unmatched. The germline CDR1 and CDR2 sequences are KGHSH and LQKENI. The CDR3 is 16 residues long. This CDR3 reads CASSPGQKVTQETQYF. The CDR3 nucleotides read TGTGCCAGCTCACCGGGACAGAAGGTTACCCAAGAGACCCAGTACTTC.

V is TRBV4-3 and J is TRBJ2-3; D is possibly TRBD1 (5 bases). The CDR3 runs to 15 residues. CDR1 and CDR2 (germline): LGHNA, YSLEER. The V end lost 0 bases, the J end lost 8 bases, and 15 bases lay between the germline ends. The CDR3 here is CASSQEGDSAGTQYF. The CDR3 DNA is TGCGCCAGCAGCCAAGAGGGTGACAGCGCTGGTACGCAGTATTTT.

The V call is TRBV12-3 or TRBV12-4, the J call TRBJ2-4; 9 positions agree with TRBD1. The CDR3 consists of 13 residues. Germline trimming cut 5 bases from V and 4 bases from J; bases unmatched to any gene: 0. The CDR3 sequence: CASSGTGKNIQYF. The CDR3 DNA is TGTGCCAGCAGTGGGACAGGGAAAAACATTCAGTACTTC.

The rearrangement links TRBV20-1 to TRBJ2-5; perhaps TRBD2 as D (5 bases). Germline V gives CDR1 DFQATT, CDR2 SNEGSKA (reference sequence). The CDR3 contains 13 residues. Trimming cost V 0 bases and J 3 bases, with 8 bases left between them. The CDR3 region has the DNA TGCAGTGCTAGAGATATGGGAGAAGAGACCCAGTACTTC. Protein: CSARDMGEETQYF.

The table lists this clonotype with a few counts. J is TRBJ1-2 and V is TRBV20-1, with D perhaps matching TRBD1 (6 bases). Germline V CDR1 and CDR2: DFQATT, SNEGSKA (reference sequence). Trimming pared 3 bases from V and 8 bases from J, leaving 13 bases between. The CDR3 has 12 residues. DNA of the CDR3: TGCAGTGCTAGGTTGGGGGCAATAGGCTACACCTTC. Translating gives CSARLGAIGYTF.

This clonotype has at least ten counts. V gene TRBV6-1 combines with J gene TRBJ2-4; D not resolved. V was cut by 6 bases and J by 0 bases, with 6 bases left in between. The CDR3 covers 13 residues. The germline V gene encodes CDR1 MNHNS and CDR2 SASEGT. The CDR3 loop reads CASRDLAKNIQYF. The CDR3 DNA follows: TGTGCCAGCAGGGATCTAGCCAAAAACATTCAGTACTTC.

This clonotype appeared once. The chain uses TRBV6-1 and TRBJ1-2; no definite D call. V lost 0 bases and J 4 bases, leaving 9 bases between the germline ends. The germline V gene has CDR1 MNHNS and CDR2 SASEGT. This CDR3 is built from 14 residues. The CDR3 spells CASSEAHGSYGYTF. The CDR3 DNA follows: TGTGCCAGCAGTGAAGCGCACGGGTCCTATGGCTACACCTTC.

This clonotype appeared a few times. The chain joins TRBV5-1 to TRBJ1-4, with 7 bases that match TRBD1. Per the germline V gene, CDR1 is SGHRS and CDR2 is YFSETQ. The CDR3 spans 19 residues. Trimming cost V 0 bases and J 0 bases; bases outside gene matches: 11. The CDR3 DNA follows: TGCGCCAGCAGCTTGGCCTATCGGACAGGAACGACAACTAATGAAAAACTGTTTTTT. It yields the protein CASSLAYRTGTTTNEKLFF. The whole variable domain, remainder taken from reference TRBV5-1 and TRBJ1-4, is KAGVTQTPRYLIKTRGQQVTLSCSPISGHRSVSWYQQTPGQGLQFLFEYFSETQRNKGNFPGRFSGRQFSNSRSEMNVSTLELGDSALYLCASSLAYRTGTTTNEKLFFGSGTQLSVL.

This chain joins TRBV20-1 and TRBJ2-1, with D maybe TRBD1 (5 bases). CDR1 and CDR2 (germline): DFQATT, SNEGSKA (reference sequence). The CDR3 covers 12 residues. Trimming shortened V by 6 bases and J by 7 bases, and 13 bases separated the two germline ends. Here the CDR3 DNA reads TGCAGTGCCACTCAGACAGAGAATGAGCAGTTCTTC. This sequence encodes CSATQTENEQFF.

The rearrangement links TRBV6-1 to TRBJ2-5; D perhaps matches TRBD1 (5 bases). Looked up from germline, CDR1 is MNHNS and CDR2 is SASEGT. The CDR3 is made up of 18 amino acids. V was trimmed by 0 bases and J by 0 bases, leaving 17 bases between them. The CDR3 is CASSEALRGRADQETQYF. CDR3 in DNA: TGTGCCAGCAGTGAAGCGCTTCGAGGCAGGGCAGACCAAGAGACCCAGTACTTC.

The chain uses TRBV7-2 and TRBJ1-4; D is ambiguous. V was pared by 10 bases and J by 2 bases, with 11 bases between. Germline V gene lookup returns CDR1 SGHTA and CDR2 FQGNSA. This CDR3 is 13 amino acids long. CDR3 sequence (DNA): TGTGCCACCAGAGACCCCACTAATGAAAAACTGTTTTTT. The encoded protein is CATRDPTNEKLFF.

This clonotype has at least ten counts. This chain links TRBV4-1 with TRBJ2-4; no definite D call. Trimming removed 1 base from V and 0 bases from J, with 10 bases in between. This CDR3 has 16 residues. Germline V lookup: CDR1 MGHRA, CDR2 YSYEKL. CDR3 DNA: TGCGCCAGCAGCCAAGTGGTCTCACTAGCCAAAAACATTCAGTACTTC. Protein product: CASSQVVSLAKNIQYF.

In the case of this clonotype: Being one base from a much bigger clone, this may be a read error. The chain links TRBV12-3 or TRBV12-4 to TRBJ1-2; 7 bases are a match to TRBD1. The CDR3 totals 11 residues. CDR3 sequence (DNA): TGTACCAGCAGTTACAGGGGCGGCTACACCTTC. As protein: CTSSYRGGYTF.

Regarding this clonotype: Since a far larger clone is one base different, this is likely a read error. This chain links TRBV5-1 with TRBJ1-5, with unresolved D. The CDR3 totals 14 residues. Germline V gene lookup returns CDR1 SGHRS and CDR2 YFSETQ. Deletions cut 0 bases from V and 3 bases from J, with 7 bases between. The CDR3: CASSLGDINQPQHF. The CDR3 nucleotides read TGCGCCAGCAGCTTGGGGGATATCAATCAGCCCCAGCATTTT.

This clonotype was picked up one time. This chain uses TRBV20-1 with TRBJ2-7; D uncertain. In germline, CDR1 is DFQATT, CDR2 SNEGSKA (reference sequence). The CDR3 extends over 13 amino acids. V was clipped by 3 bases and J by 7 bases, with 16 bases between them. CDR3 coding DNA: TGCAGTGCTAGGATAACCAGGAACAATGAGCAGTACTTC. Translation: CSARITRNNEQYF.